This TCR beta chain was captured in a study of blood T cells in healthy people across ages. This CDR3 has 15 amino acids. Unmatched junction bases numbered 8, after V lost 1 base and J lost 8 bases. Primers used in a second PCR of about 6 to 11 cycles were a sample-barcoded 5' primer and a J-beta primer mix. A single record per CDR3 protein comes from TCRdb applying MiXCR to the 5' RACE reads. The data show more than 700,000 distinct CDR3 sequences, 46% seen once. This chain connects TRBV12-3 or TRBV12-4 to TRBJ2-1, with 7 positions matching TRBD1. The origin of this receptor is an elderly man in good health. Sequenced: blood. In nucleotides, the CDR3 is TGTGCCAGCAGTTTAGGGGACAGTCGTAACTATGAGCAGTTCTTC. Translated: CASSLGDSRNYEQFF.